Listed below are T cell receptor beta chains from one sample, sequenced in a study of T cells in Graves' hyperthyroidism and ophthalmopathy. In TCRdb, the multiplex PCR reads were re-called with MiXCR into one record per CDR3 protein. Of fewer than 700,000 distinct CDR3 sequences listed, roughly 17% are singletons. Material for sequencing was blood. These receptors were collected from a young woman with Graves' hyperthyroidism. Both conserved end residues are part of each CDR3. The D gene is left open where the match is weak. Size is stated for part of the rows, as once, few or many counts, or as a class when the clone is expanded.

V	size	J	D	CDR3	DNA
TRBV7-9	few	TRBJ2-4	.	CASSLEGTENIQYF	TGTGCCAGCAGCTTAGAAGGGACGGAAAACATTCAGTACTTC
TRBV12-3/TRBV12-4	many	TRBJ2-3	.	CASSSPTADTQYF	TGTGCCAGCAGTTCACCAACAGCAGATACGCAGTATTTT
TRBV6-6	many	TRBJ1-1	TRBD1	CASSYQGQGAFF	TGTGCCAGCAGTTACCAGGGACAGGGAGCTTTCTTT
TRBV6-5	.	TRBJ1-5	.	CASSYDRPINQPQHF	TGTGCCAGCAGTTATGACAGACCTATCAATCAGCCCCAGCATTTT
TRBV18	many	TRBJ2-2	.	CASSPRDKNTGELFF	TGTGCCAGCTCACCACGTGACAAGAACACCGGGGAGCTGTTTTTT
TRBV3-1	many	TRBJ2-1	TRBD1	CASSQMTGTNEQFF	TGTGCCAGCAGCCAAATGACAGGGACCAATGAGCAGTTCTTC
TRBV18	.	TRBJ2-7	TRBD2	CASSSTLAGTTYEQYF	TGTGCCAGCTCATCGACACTAGCGGGGACAACATACGAGCAGTACTTC
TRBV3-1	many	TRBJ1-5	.	CASSQDSGDNQPQHF	TGTGCCAGCAGCCAAGATTCGGGGGACAATCAGCCCCAGCATTTT
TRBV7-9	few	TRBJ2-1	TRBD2	CASSLGTSGTLHEQFF	TGTGCCAGCAGTCTCGGGACTAGCGGGACCCTCCATGAGCAGTTCTTC
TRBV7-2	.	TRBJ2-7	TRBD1	CASSLGQGGYYEQYF	TGTGCCAGCAGCTTGGGACAGGGTGGGTACTACGAGCAGTACTTC
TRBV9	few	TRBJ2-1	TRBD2	CASSVRGTSGYNEQFF	TGTGCCAGCAGCGTAAGGGGGACTAGCGGTTACAATGAGCAGTTCTTC